This T cell receptor (beta chain) comes out of a study of memory CD4+ T cells and cytomegalovirus serostatus. The sort gate was single viable CD3+CD4+CD8-CD45RO+ cells for memory CD4+ T cells. Study-level points and caveats: Repertoires predicted CMV serostatus with median bootstrapped AUC of roughly 0.95.

The method was immunoSEQ multiplex PCR; TCRdb's version includes in-frame clones alone and lacks a portion of them. The sample consists of roughly 48,000 clones, around 82% of them appearing once. Concerning this clone: Its antigen is not known.

The V gene lost 5 bases and the J gene lost 7 bases, with 20 bases spanning the gap. This CDR3 has 15 residues. Germline assignment: CDR1 MNHNS and CDR2 SASEGT. Material for sequencing was memory CD4+ T cells from blood. This chain links TRBV6-1 with TRBJ1-2, with no clear D. The receptor was derived from an adult in good health and CMV-seropositive. The CDR3 DNA reads as TGTGCCAGCAGTCCGAGAACTTCCGATGGTGGTGGCTACACCTTC. Translation: CASSPRTSDGGGYTF.